One sample yielded the 21 T cell receptor beta chains listed below, sequenced in a study of T cell changes during pregnancy in multiple sclerosis (dated by TCRdb to the late 2010s). The protocol used for the library was the immunoSEQ multiplex PCR assay. TCRdb took this table from immuneACCESS and kept in-frame rearrangements with V and J called. Such tables lack part of the clones; where checked against another copy, unresolved V genes explain under half of the gap, and the rest is unexplained. The sample yields around 85,000 clones; over 80% were counted once. The ten largest clones capture roughly 4% of the sample. The sample in question was PBMCs, obtained in the first trimester of pregnancy. All receptors come from a female donor in good health, serving as a control in a pregnancy study. Some clones in this sample may be carry-over from other donors' samples.

This clone has at least ten counts. The CDR3 region is CASSDGTGIGYTF. CDR3 nucleotide sequence: TGTGCCAGCAGTGATGGGACAGGAATCGGCTACACCTTC. The V gene is TRBV6-4, the J gene TRBJ1-2; 8 nucleotides agree with TRBD1. The CDR3 length is 13 residues. From germline, CDR1 is MRHNA and CDR2 SNTAGT. Trimming cost V 3 bases and J 8 bases; bases outside gene matches: 5.

The CDR3 loop is CASSPRTGSYEQYF. The CDR3 DNA sequence: TGTGCCAGCAGCCCCCGGACAGGCTCCTACGAGCAGTACTTC. The chain combines TRBV7-2 with TRBJ2-7, with 7 bases matching TRBD1. V was pared by 5 bases and J by 0 bases, with 4 bases of the junction left unmatched. From germline, CDR1 is SGHTA and CDR2 FQGNSA. CDR3 size: 14 residues.

The rearrangement uses TRBV11-3 and TRBJ2-2; 11 nucleotides match TRBD2. With 7 bases clipped from V and 7 bases from J, the junction kept 11 bases outside the gene matches. Looked up from germline, CDR1 is SGHNT and CDR2 is YENEEA. The CDR3 is 16 amino acids. CDR3 amino acids: CASMKTTSGIIGELFF. The CDR3 DNA sequence: TGTGCCAGCATGAAAACGACTAGCGGGATTATCGGGGAGCTGTTTTTT.

CDR3 nucleotide sequence: TGTGCCATCAGATCGGGACAGGGAAATTCACCCCTCCACTTT. Its translation is CAIRSGQGNSPLHF. The V and J genes are TRBV10-3 and TRBJ1-6; 9 nucleotides align to TRBD1. The CDR3 length is 14 residues. Trimming took 6 bases from V and 7 from J; bases not matched to a gene: 4. CDR1 and CDR2 (germline): ENHRY, SYGVKD.

The chain is built from TRBV7-9 and TRBJ2-5, with 9 bases fitting TRBD1. There are 16 residues in the CDR3. The junction had 8 bases not matched to a gene; V was cut back by 2 bases and J by 4 bases. Germline CDR1 reads SEHNR; CDR2 reads FQNEAQ (reference sequence). Here the CDR3 DNA reads TGTGCCAGCAGCTTAAGGGGACAGGGAGGGCGAGAGACCCAGTACTTC. This encodes CASSLRGQGGRETQYF. Complete variable domain (other parts from reference TRBV7-9 and TRBJ2-5): DTGVSQNPRHKITKRGQNVTFRCDPISEHNRLYWYRQTLGQGPEFLTYFQNEAQLEKSRLLSDRFSAERPKGSFSTLEIQRTEQGDSAMYLCASSLRGQGGRETQYFGPGTRLLVL.

This chain links TRBV28 with TRBJ2-3, with TRBD2 matching 8 bases. CDR3 length: 16 residues. Germline CDR1 is MDHEN and CDR2 is SYDVKM. V lost 1 base to trimming and J lost 2 bases; unmatched junction nucleotides: 5. CDR3 sequence reads: CASSLFIAGTTDTQYF. CDR3 in DNA: TGTGCCAGCAGTTTATTTATAGCGGGGACCACAGATACGCAGTATTTT.

This chain connects TRBV27 to TRBJ2-3, with a tentative D call TRBD1 (6 bases). The V end was cut by 2 bases, the J end by 2 bases, with 8 bases between. Germline V gene data show CDR1 as MNHEY and CDR2 as SMNVEV (reference sequence). This CDR3 is 14 amino acids long. The CDR3 DNA sequence: TGTGCCAGCAGTTTAAGGACAGTCACAGATACGCAGTATTTT. Its translation: CASSLRTVTDTQYF.

J is TRBJ2-1 and V is TRBV7-3, with TRBD1 identical over 9 bases. The CDR3 spans 17 residues. CDR1 SGHTA and CDR2 FQGTGA come from the germline V gene. The junction had 14 bases not matched to a gene; V was cut back by 5 bases and J by 6 bases. The CDR3 protein is CASSPMGPGQGSNEQFF. In DNA form, the CDR3 reads TGTGCCAGCAGCCCGATGGGCCCGGGACAGGGTAGCAATGAGCAGTTCTTC.

The chain couples TRBV4-1 to TRBJ2-3, with 7 bases lining up with TRBD1. CDR3 length: 16 amino acids. V shed 6 bases and J 1 base; nucleotides not matched to a gene: 10. Germline V gives CDR1 MGHRA, CDR2 YSYEKL. CDR3 sequence reads: CASRTTRDRGTDTQYF. In DNA, the CDR3 is TGCGCCAGCAGAACTACCCGGGACAGAGGCACAGATACGCAGTATTTT.

The V and J genes are TRBV7-9 and TRBJ2-5, with 7 bases lining up with TRBD2. CDR3 size: 12 residues. The V and J ends lost 10 bases and 1 base, in that order; junction bases with no gene match: 3. Germline-derived CDR1 and CDR2 are SEHNR and FQNEAQ (reference sequence). DNA of the CDR3: TGTGCCACCGCGGGGGTCCAAGAGACCCAGTACTTC. It translates to CATAGVQETQYF.

This chain connects TRBV7-3 to TRBJ2-1; 13 bases align to TRBD2. CDR3 size: 16 residues. Germline lookup yields CDR1 SGHTA and CDR2 FQGTGA. J lost 11 bases, V lost 4 bases, and 11 bases had no gene match. CDR3 bases: TGTGCCAGCAGCTCAGGACTAGCGGGAGACGGGGGCAAGCAGTTCTTC. Its translation: CASSSGLAGDGGKQFF.

The chain links TRBV7-6 to TRBJ2-7, with no clear D. V lost 5 bases, J lost 0 bases, and 11 bases lay in between. The CDR3 consists of 14 residues. Germline V gene lookup returns CDR1 SGHVS and CDR2 FNYEAQ. In nucleotides, the CDR3 is TGTGCCAGCAGCCCTCGAGGAACCTCCTACGAGCAGTACTTC. Amino acids: CASSPRGTSYEQYF.

This clone was observed a single time. V and J are TRBV19 and TRBJ2-3, with 8 bases matching TRBD2. This CDR3 is built from 15 residues. The V gene's germline CDR1 is LNHDA and CDR2 SQIVND (reference sequence). The trim removed 7 bases at V and 4 bases at J, leaving 10 bases unmatched. This CDR3 reads CASKYSGASSDTQYF. CDR3 DNA sequence: TGTGCCAGTAAATATAGCGGGGCCTCCTCAGATACGCAGTATTTT.

The rearrangement joins TRBV15 to TRBJ1-5, with TRBD1 as a possible D gene (5 bases). CDR3 length equals 16 residues. Germline V CDR1 and CDR2: LNHNV, YYDKDF (reference sequence). V shed 0 bases and J shed 0 bases, with 9 bases lying between them. CDR3 sequence reads: CATSRDGHLSNQPQHF. The CDR3 coding sequence is TGTGCCACCAGCAGAGACGGACATCTTAGCAATCAGCCCCAGCATTTT.

The chain carries TRBV27 and TRBJ2-1; TRBD2 matches at 14 bases. The germline CDR1 and CDR2 sequences are MNHEY and SMNVEV (reference sequence). The CDR3 is 18 residues long. The trim removed 7 bases at V and 2 bases at J, leaving 10 bases unmatched. The CDR3 sequence is CASTLTSGRARAYNEQFF. The CDR3 bases are TGTGCCAGCACCTTGACTAGCGGGAGGGCCCGGGCCTACAATGAGCAGTTCTTC.

V is TRBV5-5 and J is TRBJ2-5, with 7 nucleotides matching TRBD1. The CDR3 runs 15 residues. Germline CDR1 SGHKS, CDR2 YYEKEE (reference sequence). V trimming: 6 bases; J trimming: 4 bases; junction bases outside the gene matches: 12. In DNA form, the CDR3 reads TGTGCCAGCACCACTCTTTTGACAGGGACAGAGACCCAGTACTTC. Amino acid sequence: CASTTLLTGTETQYF.

This clone is a singleton in its sample. The genes are TRBV7-8 and TRBJ2-5; the match to TRBD2 covers 9 bases. The J call may be faulty, since TRBJ2-7 better matches the DNA end. CDR1 and CDR2 from the germline V gene are SGHVS and FQNEAQ. CDR3 length: 13 residues. CDR3 coding DNA: TGTGCCAGCAGCTTCCGACTAGCGGACGAGCAGTACTTC. This sequence encodes CASSFRLADEQYF.

The rearrangement links TRBV4-2 to TRBJ1-4; 12 positions match TRBD1. Germline V gives CDR1 LGHNA, CDR2 YNFKEQ. The CDR3 is made up of 17 amino acids. The J segment lost 2 bases and the V segment lost 8 bases, leaving 9 bases of the junction unmatched. CDR3: CASEARDRGRTNEKLFF. The CDR3 coding sequence is TGTGCCAGCGAGGCGCGGGACAGGGGGCGGACTAATGAAAAACTGTTTTTT.

Only one count was recorded for this clone. The chain employs TRBV4-3 and TRBJ1-5; unclear D gene. The CDR3 totals 15 residues. V dropped 0 bases and J dropped 2 bases, with 8 bases sitting between them. Per germline, CDR1 LGHNA and CDR2 YSLEER. The CDR3 bases are TGCGCCAGCAGCCAAGATAGCTGGGGCAATCAGCCCCAGCATTTT. Encoded protein: CASSQDSWGNQPQHF.

The rearrangement links TRBV7-2 to TRBJ2-1, with D possibly TRBD2 on 5 matching bases. CDR1 and CDR2 (germline): SGHTA, FQGNSA. This CDR3 spans 16 amino acids. With 5 bases removed from V and 3 bases from J, the gap between germline ends came to 17 bases. The CDR3, as DNA: TGTGCCAGCAGCCCTATCGGGATGACCTTCTACAATGAGCAGTTCTTC. Encoded protein: CASSPIGMTFYNEQFF. Using reference TRBV7-2 and TRBJ2-1 for the parts outside the CDR3, the full variable domain is GAGVSQSPSNKVTEKGKDVELRCDPISGHTALYWYRQSLGQGLEFLIYFQGNSAPDKSGLPSDRFSAERTGGSVSTLTIQRTQQEDSAVYLCASSPIGMTFYNEQFFGPGTRLTVL.

The V and J genes are TRBV4-2 and TRBJ2-3; TRBD2 matches 10 bases. The germline V gene encodes CDR1 LGHNA and CDR2 YNFKEQ. The CDR3 contains 18 residues. V lost 0 bases and J lost 3; bases outside the gene matches: 9. CDR3 nucleotide sequence: TGTGCCAGCAGCCAAGAAAAGGCAGCGGGGGGGCTGACAGATACGCAGTATTTT. It translates to CASSQEKAAGGLTDTQYF.